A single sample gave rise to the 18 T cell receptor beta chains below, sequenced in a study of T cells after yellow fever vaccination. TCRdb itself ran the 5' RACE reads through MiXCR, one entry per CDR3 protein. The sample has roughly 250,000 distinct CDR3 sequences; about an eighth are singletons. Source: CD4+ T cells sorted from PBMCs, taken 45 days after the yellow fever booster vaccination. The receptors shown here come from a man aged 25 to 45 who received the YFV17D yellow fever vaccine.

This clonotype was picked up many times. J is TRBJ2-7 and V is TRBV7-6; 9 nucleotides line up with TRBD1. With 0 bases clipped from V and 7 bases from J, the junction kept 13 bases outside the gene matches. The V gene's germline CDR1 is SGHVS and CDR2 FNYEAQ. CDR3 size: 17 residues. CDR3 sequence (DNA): TGTGCCAGCAGCTTAGCGGCCGGGACAGGGAACTCGATAGAGCAGTACTTC. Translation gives CASSLAAGTGNSIEQYF.

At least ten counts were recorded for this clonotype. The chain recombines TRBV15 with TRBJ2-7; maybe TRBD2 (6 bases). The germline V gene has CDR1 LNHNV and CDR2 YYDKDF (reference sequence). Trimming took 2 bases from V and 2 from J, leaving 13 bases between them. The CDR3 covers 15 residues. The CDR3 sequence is CATSRRLGGAYEQYF. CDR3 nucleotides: TGTGCCACCAGCAGACGCCTGGGGGGTGCCTACGAGCAGTACTTC.

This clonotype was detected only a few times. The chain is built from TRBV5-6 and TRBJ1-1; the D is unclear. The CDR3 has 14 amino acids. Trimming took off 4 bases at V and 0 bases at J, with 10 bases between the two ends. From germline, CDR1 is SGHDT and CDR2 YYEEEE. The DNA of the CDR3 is TGTGCCAGCAGCCCCCGTGGAGTGAACACTGAAGCTTTCTTT. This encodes CASSPRGVNTEAFF.

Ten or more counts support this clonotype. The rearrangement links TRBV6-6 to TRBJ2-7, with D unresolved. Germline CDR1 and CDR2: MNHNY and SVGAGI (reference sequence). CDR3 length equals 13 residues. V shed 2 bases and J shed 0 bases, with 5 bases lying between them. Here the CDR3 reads CASSYGNSYEQYF. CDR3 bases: TGTGCCAGCAGTTACGGCAACTCCTACGAGCAGTACTTC.

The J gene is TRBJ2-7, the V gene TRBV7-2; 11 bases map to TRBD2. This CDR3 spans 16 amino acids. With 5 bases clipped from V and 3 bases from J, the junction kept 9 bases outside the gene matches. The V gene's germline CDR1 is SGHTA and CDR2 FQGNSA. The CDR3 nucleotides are TGTGCCAGCAGCCACCAGGGACTAGCGGCCATCTACGAGCAGTACTTC. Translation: CASSHQGLAAIYEQYF.

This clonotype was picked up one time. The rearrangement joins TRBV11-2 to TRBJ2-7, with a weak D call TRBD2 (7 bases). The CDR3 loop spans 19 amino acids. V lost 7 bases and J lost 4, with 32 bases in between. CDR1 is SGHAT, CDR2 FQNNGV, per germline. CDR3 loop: CASTRRSPGGSGNSYEQYF. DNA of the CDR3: TGTGCCAGCACGCGGCGCTCCCCGGGGGGCAGCGGGAACTCTTACGAGCAGTACTTC. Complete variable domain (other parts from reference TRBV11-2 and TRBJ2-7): EAGVAQSPRYKIIEKRQSVAFWCNPISGHATLYWYQQILGQGPKLLIQFQNNGVVDDSQLPKDRFSAERLKGVDSTLKIQPAKLEDSAVYLCASTRRSPGGSGNSYEQYFGPGTRLTVT.

Here the CDR3 DNA reads TGTGCCAGCAGTTCTCGGACTAGCGGGAGGAGAGATGAGCAGTTCTTC. It specifies CASSSRTSGRRDEQFF. The chain carries TRBV7-7 and TRBJ2-1; 14 nucleotides agree with TRBD2. V dropped 6 bases and J dropped 8; count of bases not matched to a gene: 9. Germline V lookup: CDR1 SSHAT, CDR2 FNYEAQ (reference sequence). The CDR3 extends over 16 amino acids.

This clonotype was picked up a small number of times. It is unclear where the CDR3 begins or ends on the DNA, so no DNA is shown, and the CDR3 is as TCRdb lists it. The CDR3 protein is CASSQHRGLSSSSGQGKQFF. The chain employs TRBV3-1 and TRBJ2-1; the DNA was not used to check the table's D call, TRBD1. Germline V lookup: CDR1 LGHDT, CDR2 YNNKEL (reference sequence). The CDR3 length equals 20 residues, ends included.

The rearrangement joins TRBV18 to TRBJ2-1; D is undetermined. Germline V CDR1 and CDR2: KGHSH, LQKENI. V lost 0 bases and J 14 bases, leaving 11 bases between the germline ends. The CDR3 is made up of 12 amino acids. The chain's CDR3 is CASSPPETLKFF. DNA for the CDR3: TGTGCCAGCTCACCACCTGAGACACTCAAGTTCTTC.

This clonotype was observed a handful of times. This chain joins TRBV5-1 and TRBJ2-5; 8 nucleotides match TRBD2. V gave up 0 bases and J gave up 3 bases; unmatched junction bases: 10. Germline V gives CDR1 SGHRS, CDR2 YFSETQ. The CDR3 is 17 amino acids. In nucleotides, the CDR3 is TGCGCCAGCAGCTTGGAGGGTAGCGGGACTCCCAAAGAGACCCAGTACTTC. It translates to CASSLEGSGTPKETQYF.

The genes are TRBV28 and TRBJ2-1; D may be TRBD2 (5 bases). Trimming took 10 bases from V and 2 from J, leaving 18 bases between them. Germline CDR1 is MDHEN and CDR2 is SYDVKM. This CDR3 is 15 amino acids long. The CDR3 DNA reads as TGTGCCATTTACTCGAGACTACCCACCTACAATGAGCAGTTCTTC. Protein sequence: CAIYSRLPTYNEQFF.

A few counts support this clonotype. The CDR3 nucleotides are TGTGCCAGCAGCTTTGTTAAGAACACTGAAGCTTTCTTT. It specifies CASSFVKNTEAFF. This sequence joins TRBV11-3 and TRBJ1-1; D is unclear. CDR1 is SGHNT, CDR2 YENEEA, per germline. The CDR3 length is 13 residues. V shed 3 bases and J shed 1 base, with 6 bases lying between them.

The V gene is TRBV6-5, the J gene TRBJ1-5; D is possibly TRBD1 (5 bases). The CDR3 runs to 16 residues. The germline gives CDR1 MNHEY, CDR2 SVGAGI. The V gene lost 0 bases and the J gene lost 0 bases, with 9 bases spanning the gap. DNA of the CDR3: TGTGCCAGCAGTTACTCGAGACAGAATAGCAATCAGCCCCAGCATTTT. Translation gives CASSYSRQNSNQPQHF.

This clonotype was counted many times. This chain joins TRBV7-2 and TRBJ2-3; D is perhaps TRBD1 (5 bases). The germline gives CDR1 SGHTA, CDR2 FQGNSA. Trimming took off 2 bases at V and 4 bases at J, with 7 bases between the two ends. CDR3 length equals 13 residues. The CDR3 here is CASSLQGSDTQYF. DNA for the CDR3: TGTGCCAGCAGCTTACAGGGATCAGATACGCAGTATTTT. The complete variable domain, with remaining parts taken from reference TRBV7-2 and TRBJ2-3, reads GAGVSQSPSNKVTEKGKDVELRCDPISGHTALYWYRQSLGQGLEFLIYFQGNSAPDKSGLPSDRFSAERTGGSVSTLTIQRTQQEDSAVYLCASSLQGSDTQYFGPGTRLTVL.

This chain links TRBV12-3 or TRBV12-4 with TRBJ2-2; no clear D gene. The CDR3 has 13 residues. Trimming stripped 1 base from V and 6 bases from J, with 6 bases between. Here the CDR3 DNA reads TGTGCCAGCAGTTTAGGCCCCGCCGGGGAGCTGTTTTTT. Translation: CASSLGPAGELFF.

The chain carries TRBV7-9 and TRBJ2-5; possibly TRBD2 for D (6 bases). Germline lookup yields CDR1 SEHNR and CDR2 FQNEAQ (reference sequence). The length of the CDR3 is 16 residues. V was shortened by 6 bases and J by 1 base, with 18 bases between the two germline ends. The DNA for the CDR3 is TGTGCCAGCAGACCCTTCGGGAAAGCGGGCCAAGAGACCCAGTACTTC. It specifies CASRPFGKAGQETQYF.

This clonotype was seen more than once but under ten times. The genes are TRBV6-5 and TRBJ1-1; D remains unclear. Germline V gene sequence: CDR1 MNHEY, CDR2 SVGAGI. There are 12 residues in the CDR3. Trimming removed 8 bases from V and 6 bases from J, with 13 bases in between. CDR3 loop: CASGGRAAEAFF. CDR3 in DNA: TGTGCCAGCGGAGGACGGGCCGCTGAAGCTTTCTTT.

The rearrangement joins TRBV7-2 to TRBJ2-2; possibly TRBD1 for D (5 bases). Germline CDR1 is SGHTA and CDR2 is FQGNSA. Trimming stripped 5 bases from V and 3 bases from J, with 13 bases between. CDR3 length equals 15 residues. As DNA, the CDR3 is TGTGCCAGCAGCCCACCTACAGGATACACCGGGGAGCTGTTTTTT. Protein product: CASSPPTGYTGELFF.